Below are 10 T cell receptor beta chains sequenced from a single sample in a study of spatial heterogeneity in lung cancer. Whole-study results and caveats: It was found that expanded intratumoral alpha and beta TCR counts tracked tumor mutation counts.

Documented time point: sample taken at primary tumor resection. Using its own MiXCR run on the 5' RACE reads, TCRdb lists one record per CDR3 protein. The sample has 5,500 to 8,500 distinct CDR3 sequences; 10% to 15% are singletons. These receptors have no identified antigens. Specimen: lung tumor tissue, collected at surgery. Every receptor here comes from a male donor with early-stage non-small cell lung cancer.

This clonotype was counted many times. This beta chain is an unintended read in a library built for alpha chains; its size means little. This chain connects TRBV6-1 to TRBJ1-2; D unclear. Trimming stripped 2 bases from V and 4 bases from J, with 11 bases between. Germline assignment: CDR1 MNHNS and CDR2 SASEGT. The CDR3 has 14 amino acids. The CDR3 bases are TGTGCCAGCAGTGAAACGTACAACTCCTATGGCTACACCTTC. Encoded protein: CASSETYNSYGYTF.

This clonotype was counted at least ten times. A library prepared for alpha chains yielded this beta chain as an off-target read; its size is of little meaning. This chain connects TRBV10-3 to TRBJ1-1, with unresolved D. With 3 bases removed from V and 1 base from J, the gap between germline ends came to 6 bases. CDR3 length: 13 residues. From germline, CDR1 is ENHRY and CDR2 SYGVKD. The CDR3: CAISDSTNTEAFF. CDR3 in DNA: TGTGCCATCAGTGACTCAACGAACACTGAAGCTTTCTTT.

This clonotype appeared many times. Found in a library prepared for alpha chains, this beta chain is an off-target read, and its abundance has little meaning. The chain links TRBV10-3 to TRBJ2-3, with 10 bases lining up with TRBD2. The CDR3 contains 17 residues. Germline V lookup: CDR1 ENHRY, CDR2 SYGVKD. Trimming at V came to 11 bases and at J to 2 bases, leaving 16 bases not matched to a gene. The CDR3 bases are TGTGCCTCCTCGACGGCTTCTAGCGGGAGTGTCACAGATACGCAGTATTTT. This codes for CASSTASSGSVTDTQYF.

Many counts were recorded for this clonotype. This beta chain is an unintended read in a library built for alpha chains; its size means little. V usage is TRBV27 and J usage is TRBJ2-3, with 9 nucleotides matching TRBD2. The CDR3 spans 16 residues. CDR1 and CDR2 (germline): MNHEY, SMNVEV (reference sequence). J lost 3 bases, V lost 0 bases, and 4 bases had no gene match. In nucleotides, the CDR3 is TGTGCCAGCAGTTTATCGATTAGCGGGGGAACAGATACGCAGTATTTT. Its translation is CASSLSISGGTDTQYF.

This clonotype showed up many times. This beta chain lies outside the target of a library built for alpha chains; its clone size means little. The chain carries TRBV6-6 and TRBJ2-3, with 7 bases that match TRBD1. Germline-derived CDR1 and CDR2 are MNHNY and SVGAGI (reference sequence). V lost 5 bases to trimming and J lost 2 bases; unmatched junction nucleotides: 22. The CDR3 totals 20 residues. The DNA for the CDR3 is TGTGCCAGCAGTGACGACAGGGTAGAACCGCGTAACAGATCCACAGATACGCAGTATTTT. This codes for CASSDDRVEPRNRSTDTQYF.

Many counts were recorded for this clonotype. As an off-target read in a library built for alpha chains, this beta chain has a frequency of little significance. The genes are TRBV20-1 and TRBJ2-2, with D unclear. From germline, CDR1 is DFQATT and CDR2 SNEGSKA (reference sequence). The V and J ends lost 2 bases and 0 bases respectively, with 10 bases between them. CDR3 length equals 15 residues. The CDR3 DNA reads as TGCAGTGCTAGACGTCCAGGACCGAACACCGGGGAGCTGTTTTTT. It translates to CSARRPGPNTGELFF.

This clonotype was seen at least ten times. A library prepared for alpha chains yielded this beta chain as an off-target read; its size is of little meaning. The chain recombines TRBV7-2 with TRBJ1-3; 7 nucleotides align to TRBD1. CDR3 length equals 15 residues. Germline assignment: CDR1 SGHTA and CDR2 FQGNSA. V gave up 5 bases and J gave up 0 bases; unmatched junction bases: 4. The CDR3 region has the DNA TGTGCCAGCAGCGAGGGACAGTTCTCTGGAAACACCATATATTTT. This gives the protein CASSEGQFSGNTIYF.

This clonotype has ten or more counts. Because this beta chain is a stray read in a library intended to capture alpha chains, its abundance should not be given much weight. The CDR3 coding sequence is TGCGCCAGCAGCCAAGAGGACAGCTTAGCCAAAAACATTCAGTACTTC. Translating it yields CASSQEDSLAKNIQYF. The genes are TRBV4-1 and TRBJ2-4; D may be TRBD1 (6 bases). The V end lost 0 bases, the J end lost 0 bases, and 9 bases lay between the germline ends. Germline V gene data show CDR1 as MGHRA and CDR2 as YSYEKL. This CDR3 comprises 16 residues.

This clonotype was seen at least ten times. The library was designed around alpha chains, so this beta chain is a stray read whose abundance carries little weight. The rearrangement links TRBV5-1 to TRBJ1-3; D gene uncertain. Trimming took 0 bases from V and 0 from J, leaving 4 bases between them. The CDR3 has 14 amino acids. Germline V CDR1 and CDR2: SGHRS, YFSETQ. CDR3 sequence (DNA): TGCGCCAGCAGCTTGGACAGCTCTGGAAACACCATATATTTT. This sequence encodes CASSLDSSGNTIYF.

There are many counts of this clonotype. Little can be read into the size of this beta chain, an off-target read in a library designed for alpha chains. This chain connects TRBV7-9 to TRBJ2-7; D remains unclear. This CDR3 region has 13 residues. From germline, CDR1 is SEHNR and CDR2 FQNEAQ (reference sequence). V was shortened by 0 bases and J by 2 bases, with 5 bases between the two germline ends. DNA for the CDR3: TGTGCCAGCAGCTTAGCTCGGACCTACGAGCAGTACTTC. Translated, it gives CASSLARTYEQYF.